This T cell receptor beta chain was recorded in a study of blood T cell repertoires in COVID-19 (dated by TCRdb to 2020 to 2021). Regarding the research as a whole: The collaborator samples originated in the United States, Italy and Spain and spanned the acute and convalescent phases of COVID-19. The prospective study material was composed of cDNA or gDNA derived from T cells, B-cell-depleted T cells, or PBMCs. Subjects who had been exposed to COVID-19, were actively infected with it, or had recovered from it provided the deeply sampled blood TCRbeta repertoires that made up the dataset. The repertoires were released in a freely available public database meant as a resource for research on the immune response to SARS-CoV-2. The samples were drawn from two sources: the first 160 participants of the ongoing ImmuneRACE study, and 1,200 or so subjects contributed by 6 global collaborators. Sample metadata almost always included a de-identified subject ID, COVID-19 status, age in years and sex. Where available, HLA class I and class II types were taken from metadata supplied by the sample provider and were not determined by assay-based typing.

V and J lose 6 bases and 3 bases, and a span of 15 bases separates them. The germline V gene (reference sequence) supplies CDR1 LNHDA and CDR2 SQIVND. Measured from the cysteine to the phenylalanine, the CDR3 is 14 residues long. Only the CDR3 region is kept as DNA, spanning 42 bases read in frame from base 1. General conclusions and limits of the study: The quantity of clinical and demographic metadata differed by source and by participant and was supplied without curation.

As to this clone: What antigen it recognizes has not been identified. No much larger clone exists at a distance of one base, and base qualities are not known.

Enrolling through a virtual design, the prospective study's participants ranged in age from roughly 18 to 90 years and lived across approximately 25 United States geographic areas. Cohort assignment in the prospective study relied on participant-reported clinical history from a screening survey and a study questionnaire. ImmuneRACE Cohort 3 recovered participants were defined by two consecutive negative NP/OP PCR tests, healthcare professional clearance, or symptom resolution. In the prospective study, mobile phlebotomists collected whole blood, serum and a nasopharyngeal or oropharyngeal swab from each participant. Prospective study participants could optionally give additional blood draws and questionnaires over an approximately 2-month period. Blood samples from the prospective study were shipped frozen or at room temperature prior to DNA extraction. The immunoSEQ Assay, a bias-controlled multiplex PCR, was used to amplify TCRbeta CDR3 regions from genomic DNA. As for how the authors treated the data: The number of nucleated cells in each sample was estimated by amplification of reference gene primers within the assay. To quantify the absolute abundance of each unique TCRbeta CDR3 rearrangement, sequence reads were collapsed and filtered. For each sample, productive Simpson clonality was calculated as the square root of Simpson's diversity index across productive rearrangements. Here the immuneACCESS table is served through TCRdb, limited to in-frame sequences with V and J called. Missing clones are a known gap in these copies; in checked studies unresolved V genes cover under half, and the rest lacks a known reason. The V and J calls and clone size are taken from that table; D and trimming were inferred from the DNA. The sample table holds approximately 330,000 clones, of which nearly 90% were seen once. The biggest ten clones account for about 8.4% of the sample.

The clonotype comes from a woman in her 30s who had recovered from COVID-19. The rearranged segments are TRBV19 and TRBJ2-7; the D segment could be TRBD1, given 6 matching bases. The sequencing sample was made of PBMCs or T cells enriched from blood (not recorded which). The DNA sequence follows: TGTGCCAGTAGCGGTATAGAGGGACACTACGAGCAGTACTTC. This gives the protein CASSGIEGHYEQYF.